These 13 T cell receptor beta chains were sequenced from one sample in a study of T cell changes during pregnancy in multiple sclerosis. This table comes from immunoSEQ multiplex PCR, and its TCRdb copy is limited to in-frame clones, with some not included. The top ten hold roughly 6.2% of the sample, which has 130,000 or so clones, approximately 93% seen once. The source material was peripheral blood, sampled before pregnancy. These TCRs come from a female donor with multiple sclerosis, enrolled in a pregnancy study.

The rearrangement links TRBV9 to TRBJ2-7; 13 nucleotides match TRBD2. The CDR3 covers 18 residues. CDR1 is SGDLS and CDR2 is YYNGEE in the germline V gene. The trim removed 1 base at V and 5 bases at J, leaving 12 bases unmatched. The CDR3 sequence is CASSVSPGLAGELHEQYF. The CDR3, as DNA: TGTGCCAGCAGCGTAAGCCCCGGACTAGCGGGAGAATTGCACGAGCAGTACTTC. Full variable domain (rest looked up from reference TRBV9 and TRBJ2-7): DSGVTQTPKHLITATGQRVTLRCSPRSGDLSVYWYQQSLDQGLQFLIQYYNGEERAKGNILERFSAQQFPDLHSELNLSSLELGDSALYFCASSVSPGLAGELHEQYFGPGTRLTVT.

This rearrangement joins TRBV11-2 to TRBJ1-2; TRBD1 matches at 10 bases. The CDR3 totals 16 residues. V lost 2 bases to trimming and J lost 8 bases; unmatched junction nucleotides: 11. The germline CDR1 and CDR2 sequences are SGHAT and FQNNGV. In DNA, the CDR3 is TGTGCCAGCAGCTTATCCCTTTCGGACAGGGGGAAGGGCTACACCTTC. Residues: CASSLSLSDRGKGYTF. The full variable domain, its missing parts supplied by reference TRBV11-2 and TRBJ1-2, is EAGVAQSPRYKIIEKRQSVAFWCNPISGHATLYWYQQILGQGPKLLIQFQNNGVVDDSQLPKDRFSAERLKGVDSTLKIQPAKLEDSAVYLCASSLSLSDRGKGYTFGSGTRLTVV.

The sample holds one count of this clone. The rearrangement links TRBV7-9 to TRBJ1-2; TRBD1 might be the D (5 bases). In germline, CDR1 is SEHNR, CDR2 FQNEAQ (reference sequence). V dropped 0 bases and J dropped 6 bases, with 11 bases sitting between them. The CDR3 extends over 14 amino acids. The CDR3 DNA follows: TGTGCCAGCAGCTTAGCTCCCGCGGGGCATGGCTACACCTTC. Translation gives CASSLAPAGHGYTF.

The chain has TRBV5-1 and TRBJ2-5, with D possibly TRBD2 on 6 matching bases. This CDR3 is built from 14 residues. Germline loops: CDR1 SGHRS, CDR2 YFSETQ. V was trimmed by 2 bases and J by 1 base, leaving 9 bases between them. CDR3 nucleotide sequence: TGCGCCAGCAGCTTTAATAGCGGCCAAGAGACCCAGTACTTC. Its translation is CASSFNSGQETQYF. Based on the CDR3 plus reference TRBV5-1 and TRBJ2-5, the full variable domain is KAGVTQTPRYLIKTRGQQVTLSCSPISGHRSVSWYQQTPGQGLQFLFEYFSETQRNKGNFPGRFSGRQFSNSRSEMNVSTLELGDSALYLCASSFNSGQETQYFGPGTRLLVL.

This chain joins TRBV28 and TRBJ2-7; 8 bases align to TRBD1. J was trimmed by 4 bases and V by 9 bases; bases with no gene match: 8. CDR1 and CDR2 from the germline V gene are MDHEN and SYDVKM. The length of the CDR3 is 13 residues. The CDR3: CASTQGAPYEQYF. The CDR3 DNA follows: TGTGCCAGTACCCAGGGGGCGCCTTACGAGCAGTACTTC.

This clone was recorded only once. The chain has TRBV5-4 and TRBJ2-1; TRBD2 might be the D (5 bases). Trimming left V 4 bases short and J 6 bases short, with 11 bases between. CDR1 and CDR2 (germline): SGHNT, YYREEE (reference sequence). This CDR3 comprises 13 residues. The CDR3 DNA reads as TGTGCCAGCAGCCTCGAGGGTGTCAATGAGCAGTTCTTC. It yields the protein CASSLEGVNEQFF.

The chain has TRBV20-1 and TRBJ2-7; the D is unclear. V lost 2 bases and J lost 4, with 6 bases in between. Germline lookup yields CDR1 DFQATT and CDR2 SNEGSKA (reference sequence). The CDR3 is made up of 11 amino acids. Written as DNA, the CDR3 is TGCAGTGCTAGATTCCAGTACGAGCAGTACTTC. Its protein is CSARFQYEQYF.

V gene TRBV4-1 combines with J gene TRBJ1-2; D is ambiguous. The CDR3 extends over 18 amino acids. Germline CDR1 reads MGHRA; CDR2 reads YSYEKL. Trimming removed 1 base from V and 0 bases from J, with 18 bases in between. The CDR3 nucleotides are TGCGCCAGCAGCCAAGCGGGTGGCACTCTACCCACTAACTATGGCTACACCTTC. Translated: CASSQAGGTLPTNYGYTF.

V is TRBV7-2 and J is TRBJ1-5, with 7 bases identical to TRBD1. The CDR3 runs 13 residues. Germline CDR1 SGHTA, CDR2 FQGNSA. J gave up 5 bases and V 4 bases, and 2 bases lay outside the gene matches. The CDR3 reads CASSSGGYQPQHF. The DNA of the CDR3 is TGTGCCAGCAGCTCAGGGGGGTATCAGCCCCAGCATTTT.

The chain joins TRBV27 to TRBJ1-1; D is perhaps TRBD1 (5 bases). CDR1 MNHEY and CDR2 SMNVEV come from the germline V gene (reference sequence). V lost 8 bases to trimming and J lost 4 bases, with 11 bases between them. CDR3 size: 12 residues. CDR3 DNA sequence: TGTGCCAGCCTGGGGGGGGGCACTGAAGCTTTCTTT. Protein sequence: CASLGGGTEAFF.

This clone was seen just once. The rearrangement links TRBV19 to TRBJ1-5, with TRBD1 as a possible D gene (5 bases). CDR3 length: 13 residues. Germline V CDR1 and CDR2: LNHDA, SQIVND (reference sequence). V shed 5 bases and J shed 9 bases, with 14 bases lying between them. The CDR3 region is CASSGSTTVPQHF. CDR3 coding DNA: TGTGCCAGTAGTGGATCCACGACAGTGCCCCAGCATTTT.

V is TRBV6-4 and J is TRBJ1-5, with 8 positions matching TRBD1. V trimming: 5 bases; J trimming: 3 bases; junction bases outside the gene matches: 15. CDR3 size: 18 residues. In germline, CDR1 is MRHNA, CDR2 SNTAGT. In DNA form, the CDR3 reads TGTGCCAGCAGTCTTGCCGACAGGGGTAAATATGACAATCAGCCCCAGCATTTT. It translates to CASSLADRGKYDNQPQHF.

The chain recombines TRBV5-4 with TRBJ1-2; TRBD1 agrees at 9 bases. The CDR3 is 13 amino acids. Trimming took 4 bases from V and 3 from J; bases not matched to a gene: 1. The germline CDR1 and CDR2 sequences are SGHNT and YYREEE (reference sequence). DNA of the CDR3: TGTGCCAGCAGCCGGGACAGGGACTATGGCTACACCTTC. Protein sequence: CASSRDRDYGYTF. Full variable domain (missing parts from reference TRBV5-4 and TRBJ1-2): ETGVTQSPTHLIKTRGQQVTLRCSSQSGHNTVSWYQQALGQGPQFIFQYYREEENGRGNFPPRFSGLQFPNYSSELNVNALELDDSALYLCASSRDRDYGYTFGSGTRLTVV.